This TCR beta chain was retrieved from a study of shared clonotypes between healthy human individuals. Whole-study results and caveats: Four donors had 4% to 5% of their naive CD4 clonotypes in common.

The protocol was immunoSEQ multiplex PCR, while the TCRdb copy is restricted to in-frame clones and leaves out a portion. The data hold approximately 2,300,000 clones, with about nine tenths observed a single time. As concerns this clone: Its target is not known. The sample holds other DNA sequences that translate to the same CDR3.

Germline V gives CDR1 MNHNY, CDR2 SVGAGI (reference sequence). V gave up 0 bases and J gave up 3 bases, with 6 bases separating them. The CDR3 covers 13 residues. The gene calls are TRBV6-6 and TRBJ2-7; the D is unclear. The specimen sequenced was naive CD4+ T cells from PBMCs. The subset here: CD45RA+ positively selected. This TCR was recovered from a man aged 18 to 29 in good health. Some clones in this sample may be carry-over from other donors' samples. The CDR3: CASSYSDGYEQYF. In nucleotides, the CDR3 is TGTGCCAGCAGTTACTCGGACGGCTACGAGCAGTACTTC.